The text below deals with one T cell receptor beta chain. Its cognate antigen is unknown. The PCR had 60 Vbeta and 13 Jbeta primers. Produced via immunoSEQ multiplex PCR; TCRdb's table is partial and in-frame only. The specimen's table records around 100,000 clones. The CDR3 extends over 14 amino acids. Germline CDR1 and CDR2: LGHNA and YNFKEQ. V was cut by 2 bases and J by 4 bases, with 11 bases left in between. These data belong to a study of cytomegalovirus exposure and HLA in healthy donors. Across the whole study: HLA-typed donors contributed some 83 million unique TCRs, which were held in an early data release. Points from the study as a whole: Segments of the TCR beta V type were, in most cases, productive about 90% or about 30% of the time in an earlier analysis. An analysis that was carried out later associated 16,000 or so TCR beta sequences with HLA alleles at 0.05 false discovery rate. Testing in vitro showed a few CMV-associated chains specific for CMV antigens.

V and J are TRBV4-2 and TRBJ1-1; D is unresolved. The sequenced sample was PBMCs. The TCR sequence derives from a man over 45 in good health and CMV-seronegative. The CDR3 here is CASSQFGVSTEAFF. CDR3 DNA: TGTGCCAGCAGCCAATTCGGGGTGAGCACTGAAGCTTTCTTT.